This TCR beta chain emerged from a study of T cells in Graves' hyperthyroidism and ophthalmopathy. Findings and limits, study-wide: With a median lead of around 6.7 months before onset, the model predicted ophthalmopathy. Most expanded thyroid clonotypes above 0.001 also appeared in blood.

This clonotype was detected many times. The antigen is not known. Amplification targeted TCR beta CDR3 regions from RNA transcripts. Primed by the HTBI set, a first-round RT-PCR was run on the TCR CDR3. TCRdb used MiXCR to reprocess the multiplex PCR reads, holding one entry per CDR3 protein. The sample carries hundreds of thousands of distinct CDR3 sequences, roughly 32% recorded once. Criteria for exclusion of patients were uncontrolled infection, other autoimmune disease, pregnancy or lactation. Sequencing was done on a sample of blood. The sequence came from a woman aged 40 to 50 with Graves' hyperthyroidism.

The CDR3 is CSVLGQGNTEAFF. CDR3 DNA sequence: TGCAGCGTCCTTGGACAGGGGAACACTGAAGCTTTCTTT. The chain uses TRBV29-1 and TRBJ1-1, with 8 bases identical to TRBD1. The germline V gene encodes CDR1 SQVTM and CDR2 ANQGSEA. CDR3 length equals 13 residues. V lost 6 bases to trimming and J lost 1 base; unmatched junction nucleotides: 4.